The present TCR beta chain was sequenced within a study of blood T cell repertoires in COVID-19. Generated by immunoSEQ multiplex PCR, the TCRdb table keeps only in-frame clones and is missing some. The sample gives approximately 270,000 clones, more than 75% of which show up once; around 9% is in the top ten. The V and J ends lost 5 bases and 0 bases, in that order; junction bases with no gene match: 6. Germline V lookup: CDR1 SEHNR, CDR2 FQNEAQ (reference sequence). The CDR3 spans 16 residues. This chain uses TRBV7-9 with TRBJ2-2; 7 bases line up with TRBD1. The specimen was peripheral blood. The TCR sequence derives from a man in his forties with active or convalescent COVID-19. In DNA form, the CDR3 reads TGTGCCAGCAGCAACAGGGGCCTCGCGAACACCGGGGAGCTGTTTTTT. It specifies CASSNRGLANTGELFF.